This TCR beta chain is from a study of T-cell memory formation after mild COVID-19. cDNA libraries for TCR alpha and TCR beta, carrying sample barcodes and UMIs, came from 5'RACE with constant-segment primers. One entry per CDR3 protein results from TCRdb running MiXCR on the 5' RACE reads. The table records 300,000 to 350,000 distinct CDR3 sequences, 14% of them present only once. The germline V gene has CDR1 MNHNS and CDR2 SASEGT. Between the trimmed V and J ends, which lost 3 bases and 1 base, there was a span of 9 bases. This CDR3 contains 14 residues. Sequenced sample: PBMCs or a T cell subset sorted from them (not recorded which). V gene TRBV6-1 combines with J gene TRBJ1-1; D is unresolved. The sequence was obtained from a man aged 18 to 29 who had mild COVID-19 (a few samples of this study predate the infection). Cell type and time point are not known. CDR3 residues: CASSEAAANTEAFF. Written as DNA, the CDR3 is TGTGCCAGCAGTGAGGCAGCGGCGAACACTGAAGCTTTCTTT.